The 20 T cell receptor beta chains reported below all come from one sample, sequenced in a study of T cells after yellow fever vaccination. One entry per CDR3 protein results from TCRdb running MiXCR on the 5' RACE reads. Here the sample spans about 250,000 distinct CDR3 sequences, about 3.5% being singletons. The sequencing used PBMCs, collected 15 days after the yellow fever booster vaccination. These receptor sequences come from a man younger than 35 who received the YFV17D yellow fever vaccine.

This clonotype has more than one count but fewer than ten. The rearrangement joins TRBV19 to TRBJ2-1; 8 positions match TRBD2. The CDR3 runs to 16 residues. The J segment lost 0 bases and the V segment lost 3 bases, leaving 4 bases of the junction unmatched. Germline-derived CDR1 and CDR2 are LNHDA and SQIVND (reference sequence). CDR3 sequence reads: CASSMGGGTSYNEQFF. CDR3 coding DNA: TGTGCCAGTAGTATGGGCGGGGGGACCTCCTACAATGAGCAGTTCTTC.

This clonotype has only a few counts. The chain has TRBV6-6 and TRBJ2-7, with 9 bases that match TRBD1. The CDR3 is 15 amino acids. The trim removed 5 bases at V and 6 bases at J, leaving 11 bases unmatched. CDR1 and CDR2 (germline): MNHNY, SVGAGI (reference sequence). CDR3 coding DNA: TGTGCCAGCAGTCAACAGGGGGCCGTGGTGGGCGAGCAGTACGTC. Translation: CASSQQGAVVGEQYV.

In this sample, this clonotype turned up many times. The rearrangement links TRBV11-1 to TRBJ2-2; 7 nucleotides agree with TRBD2. CDR1 and CDR2 from the germline V gene are SGHAT and FQDESV (reference sequence). V trimming: 5 bases; J trimming: 6 bases; junction bases outside the gene matches: 15. The CDR3 has 17 amino acids. This CDR3 reads CASSGYGGNNDAGELFF. The CDR3 nucleotides read TGTGCCAGCAGCGGATACGGGGGGAATAATGACGCCGGGGAGCTGTTTTTT.

This clonotype has ten or more counts. J is TRBJ2-3 and V is TRBV5-1; TRBD2 matches 10 bases. This CDR3 comprises 16 residues. The germline gives CDR1 SGHRS, CDR2 YFSETQ. J was trimmed by 3 bases and V by 5 bases; bases with no gene match: 9. Written as DNA, the CDR3 is TGCGCCAGCAGTCCTCAGCGGGGGGGTTCGACAGATACGCAGTATTTT. Protein sequence: CASSPQRGGSTDTQYF.

The sample holds many counts of this clonotype. The V gene is TRBV6-6, the J gene TRBJ1-1; D not resolved. This CDR3 has 14 residues. V shed 3 bases and J shed 1 base, with 9 bases lying between them. Germline values: CDR1 MNHNY, CDR2 SVGAGI (reference sequence). The CDR3: CASSYLGSNTEAFF. CDR3 sequence (DNA): TGTGCCAGCAGTTATTTGGGGTCGAACACTGAAGCTTTCTTT.

CDR3 DNA sequence: TGTGCCAGCAGCCAAGATTGGGCAGACCACGGCTACACCTTC. This encodes CASSQDWADHGYTF. The V and J genes are TRBV4-2 and TRBJ1-2, with D unclear. Trimming shortened V by 0 bases and J by 8 bases, and 13 bases separated the two germline ends. The CDR3 spans 14 residues. Germline-derived CDR1 and CDR2 are LGHNA and YNFKEQ.

V and J are TRBV20-1 and TRBJ2-5, with D hard to call. From germline, CDR1 is DFQATT and CDR2 SNEGSKA (reference sequence). The CDR3 spans 11 residues. The germline V and J ends were trimmed by 2 bases and 4 bases, with 5 bases remaining between them. The CDR3 sequence is CSARSGETQYF. CDR3 nucleotides: TGCAGTGCTAGATCTGGAGAGACCCAGTACTTC.

This clonotype came up many times. The chain couples TRBV20-1 to TRBJ1-2, with 10 bases aligning to TRBD1. Per germline, CDR1 DFQATT and CDR2 SNEGSKA (reference sequence). Trimming cost V 5 bases and J 5 bases; bases outside gene matches: 5. The CDR3 is 13 residues long. The CDR3 reads CSASGTGEYGYTF. The CDR3 nucleotides are TGCAGTGCTTCCGGGACAGGGGAGTATGGCTACACCTTC.

This clonotype came up many times. The chain joins TRBV4-2 to TRBJ2-7; TRBD1 or TRBD2 may be the D gene (5 bases each). CDR3 size: 17 residues. From germline, CDR1 is LGHNA and CDR2 YNFKEQ. Trimming left V 1 base short and J 3 bases short, with 19 bases between. This CDR3 reads CASSQGGSGWGDYEQYF. The CDR3 nucleotides read TGTGCCAGCAGCCAAGGGGGGAGTGGTTGGGGTGACTACGAGCAGTACTTC.

This clonotype was observed at least ten times. The genes are TRBV24-1 and TRBJ1-2; the D is unclear. CDR3 length: 14 amino acids. Germline CDR1 KGHDR, CDR2 SFDVKD. V shed 6 bases and J shed 1 base, with 11 bases lying between them. The CDR3 DNA reads as TGTGCCACCAGTAAGGCAGGCAGTAACTATGGCTACACCTTC. Amino acids: CATSKAGSNYGYTF.

This clonotype was counted many times. The chain uses TRBV6-1 and TRBJ2-7; D not certain. This CDR3 region has 19 residues. Trimming shortened V by 4 bases and J by 1 base, and 26 bases separated the two germline ends. Germline V lookup: CDR1 MNHNS, CDR2 SASEGT. The CDR3 DNA reads as TGTGCCAGCAGTGCGCCTATCTTCAGAGTTCAACCGGCTTCCTACGAGCAGTACGTC. This encodes CASSAPIFRVQPASYEQYV.

In this sample, this clonotype turned up many times. J is TRBJ2-3 and V is TRBV20-1, with 10 bases matching TRBD2. V lost 5 bases, J lost 1 base, and 0 bases stayed unmatched. The CDR3 is 13 residues long. Germline V gene data show CDR1 as DFQATT and CDR2 as SNEGSKA (reference sequence). CDR3 sequence: CSAGTSGTDTQYF. CDR3 sequence (DNA): TGCAGTGCTGGGACTAGCGGCACAGATACGCAGTATTTT.

This clonotype was seen at least ten times. The V gene is TRBV7-9, the J gene TRBJ1-1, with D possibly being TRBD1 (5 bases). Germline loops: CDR1 SEHNR, CDR2 FQNEAQ (reference sequence). The V end lost 6 bases, the J end lost 4 bases, and 15 bases lay between the germline ends. The CDR3 is 14 amino acids. The CDR3 region has the DNA TGTGCCAGCAGTTTGGGACTGCCGGGCACTGAAGCTTTCTTT. This codes for CASSLGLPGTEAFF.

This sequence joins TRBV5-5 and TRBJ2-1; D gene unclear. Trimming stripped 0 bases from V and 0 bases from J, with 10 bases between. There are 16 residues in the CDR3. Germline V gives CDR1 SGHKS, CDR2 YYEKEE (reference sequence). The CDR3: CASSLEGLSSYNEQFF. CDR3 in DNA: TGTGCCAGCAGCTTGGAGGGCCTTAGCTCCTACAATGAGCAGTTCTTC.

This clonotype was detected ten times or more. V usage is TRBV3-1 and J usage is TRBJ1-5, with TRBD1 as a possible D gene (6 bases). The ends were cut back, 0 bases at V and 3 bases at J, with 9 bases in the middle. Germline assignment: CDR1 LGHDT and CDR2 YNNKEL (reference sequence). This CDR3 is built from 15 residues. The CDR3 nucleotides read TGTGCCAGCAGCCAAGATTCAGGGGTCAATCAGCCCCAGCATTTT. Amino acids: CASSQDSGVNQPQHF. The variable domain in full, with the rest retrieved from reference TRBV3-1 and TRBJ1-5, is DTAVSQTPKYLVTQMGNDKSIKCEQNLGHDTMYWYKQDSKKFLKIMFSYNNKELIINETVPNRFSPKSPDKAHLNLHINSLELGDSAVYFCASSQDSGVNQPQHFGDGTRLSIL.

This clonotype showed up many times. V usage is TRBV12-3 or TRBV12-4 and J usage is TRBJ1-2; D may be TRBD1 (6 bases). Trimming pared 6 bases from V and 4 bases from J, leaving 30 bases between. The CDR3 extends over 19 amino acids. CDR3 residues: CASSPSSGKTRGRGYGYTF. CDR3 coding DNA: TGTGCCAGCAGCCCCTCGAGTGGGAAGACCAGGGGCCGTGGCTATGGCTACACCTTC.

This clonotype was detected many times. V and J are TRBV7-9 and TRBJ2-3, with D hard to call. CDR1 is SEHNR and CDR2 is FQNEAQ in the germline V gene (reference sequence). There are 14 residues in the CDR3. The germline V and J ends were trimmed by 4 bases and 3 bases, with 11 bases remaining between them. CDR3 sequence: CASSSRVGTDTQYF. As DNA, the CDR3 is TGTGCCAGCAGCTCACGGGTGGGAACAGATACGCAGTATTTT.

This clonotype showed up many times. The chain recombines TRBV18 with TRBJ2-2, with D perhaps given as TRBD1 or TRBD2 (5 bases each). Germline V gene lookup returns CDR1 KGHSH and CDR2 LQKENI. With 5 bases removed from V and 1 base from J, the gap between germline ends came to 11 bases. The CDR3 covers 15 residues. CDR3 sequence (DNA): TGTGCCAGCTCAGCCCGGGACGGGAACACCGGGGAGCTGTTTTTT. Protein product: CASSARDGNTGELFF.

This clonotype was counted many times. V and J are TRBV4-1 and TRBJ1-2, with 8 bases lining up with TRBD1. This CDR3 comprises 15 residues. J was trimmed by 2 bases and V by 0 bases; bases with no gene match: 2. Germline CDR1 MGHRA, CDR2 YSYEKL. This CDR3 reads CASSQEGQANYGYTF. The DNA for the CDR3 is TGCGCCAGCAGCCAAGAGGGACAGGCAAACTATGGCTACACCTTC.

This clonotype was counted ten times or more. The chain joins TRBV4-3 to TRBJ2-3; the match to TRBD2 covers 11 bases. V gave up 0 bases and J gave up 9 bases; unmatched junction bases: 8. Germline V lookup: CDR1 LGHNA, CDR2 YSLEER. This CDR3 is built from 16 residues. The CDR3 nucleotides read TGCGCCAGCAGCCAAGAGACTAGCGGGGCCCCAGGGACGCAGTATTTT. Its translation: CASSQETSGAPGTQYF.